Listed below are T cell receptor beta chains from one sample, sequenced in a study of cytomegalovirus exposure and HLA in healthy donors. Measured with immunoSEQ multiplex PCR; TCRdb has only the in-frame clones, and not every one. The data show tens of thousands of clones, about nine tenths seen once. The specimen sequenced was PBMCs. The receptor set was obtained from a man aged 18 to 35 in good health and CMV-seronegative. CDR3s include the opening cysteine and the closing phenylalanine or tryptophan. Each record gives: CDR3 protein, CDR3 DNA, V gene, clone size, D gene, J gene. The D gene is left open where the match is weak. Only part of the rows carry a size: once, few, many, or a class if the clone is expanded.

CASRIQGFQPQHF TGTGCCAGCAGAATACAGGGTTTTCAGCCCCAGCATTTT TRBV28 . . TRBJ1-5
CASSQDYGGGYTF TGTGCCAGCAGCCAAGATTATGGGGGCGGCTACACCTTC TRBV14 . . TRBJ1-2
CASSLTGTGVGYTF TGTGCCAGCAGTTTAACCGGGACAGGGGTCGGCTACACCTTC TRBV28 . TRBD1 TRBJ1-2
CASSLAGQGIYEQYF TGTGCCAGCAGCTTAGCGGGACAGGGGATCTACGAGCAGTACTTC TRBV7-2 . TRBD1 TRBJ2-7
CASATIQTTTTGELFF TGTGCTAGTGCCACCATACAAACGACAACGACCGGGGAGCTGTTTTTT TRBV12-5 . . TRBJ2-2
CALAGNLYNEQFF TGTGCCTTAGCGGGGAACCTCTACAATGAGCAGTTCTTC TRBV6-1 . TRBD2 TRBJ2-1
CASSHPGLAGTALFF TGCGCCAGCAGCCACCCGGGACTAGCGGGTACAGCGCTGTTTTTT TRBV4-1 . TRBD2 TRBJ2-2
CASSRPGTGGEAFF TGTGCCAGCAGTCGCCCCGGGACAGGGGGTGAAGCTTTCTTT TRBV6-5 . TRBD1 TRBJ1-1
CTSSQVGSGDLREQFF TGCACCAGCAGCCAAGTAGGTAGCGGGGACCTCAGGGAGCAGTTCTTC TRBV1 . . TRBJ2-1
CASSSYPGQQETQYF TGTGCCAGCAGCTCTTATCCGGGACAGCAAGAGACCCAGTACTTC TRBV7-2 once TRBD1 TRBJ2-5
CALRTGPNTDTQYF TGTGCCTTAAGGACAGGGCCCAACACAGATACGCAGTATTTT TRBV30 . TRBD1 TRBJ2-3
CASSPGDALKVSKNTIYF TGTGCCAGCTCACCAGGTGATGCCCTAAAAGTCTCGAAAAACACCATATATTTT TRBV18 . . TRBJ1-3
CATLAGPTDTQYF TGTGCCACCCTGGCAGGGCCAACAGATACGCAGTATTTT TRBV15 . . TRBJ2-3
CASSTERDTEAFF TGTGCCAGCAGCACTGAGCGGGATACTGAAGCTTTCTTT TRBV5-4 . . TRBJ1-1
CASSSLAEQYF TGTGCCAGCAGTTCCTTAGCTGAGCAGTACTTC TRBV28 few . TRBJ2-7
CASSEMGQGNQPQHF TGTGCCAGCAGTGAAATGGGACAGGGTAATCAGCCCCAGCATTTT TRBV2 . TRBD1 TRBJ1-5
CAWSVGGGGSYNEQFF TGTGCCTGGAGTGTTGGGGGCGGAGGCTCCTACAATGAGCAGTTCTTC TRBV30 . . TRBJ2-1
CASSINGRQETQYF TGTGCCAGTAGTATAAATGGTAGACAAGAGACCCAGTACTTC TRBV19 . . TRBJ2-5
CASSHQAGGGNTQYF TGTGCCAGCAGCCACCAAGCGGGAGGAGGAAATACGCAGTATTTT TRBV7-2 . TRBD2 TRBJ2-3
CASSQLTSGRGSEQYF TGTGCCAGTAGTCAACTGACTAGCGGGAGAGGGTCCGAGCAGTACTTC TRBV19 . TRBD2 TRBJ2-7
CASSEGYGRAVNEQFF TGTGCCAGCAGTGAGGGGTACGGGAGGGCCGTCAATGAGCAGTTCTTC TRBV6-1 . TRBD2 TRBJ2-1
CASSQGATGLTRLAQYF TGCGCCAGCAGCCAAGGCGCGACGGGACTGACCCGTTTAGCGCAGTATTTT TRBV4-3 . . TRBJ2-3
CASTPTGTKNIQYF TGTGCCAGCACTCCTACAGGGACCAAAAACATTCAGTACTTC TRBV6-8 few . TRBJ2-4
CASSFSVQGGNTEAFF TGCGCCAGCAGCTTCTCGGTTCAGGGGGGGAACACTGAAGCTTTCTTT TRBV5-1 . TRBD1 TRBJ1-1
CASSDSSYEQYF TGTGCCAGCAGTGACAGCTCCTACGAGCAGTACTTC TRBV2 once . TRBJ2-7
CASSLVFDKNNEQFF TGCGCCAGCAGCTTGGTTTTCGACAAGAACAATGAGCAGTTCTTC TRBV5-1 . . TRBJ2-1
CASSFSAVSYNEQFF TGCGCCAGCAGCTTTAGCGCCGTCTCCTACAATGAGCAGTTCTTC TRBV5-1 . . TRBJ2-1
CASSSVEVPGTQYF TGTGCCAGCAGTTCTGTGGAGGTTCCTGGCACCCAGTACTTC TRBV27 once . TRBJ2-5
CASRKQGRDVGYTF TGTGCCAGCAGGAAACAGGGCCGGGATGTGGGCTACACCTTC TRBV5-6 . . TRBJ1-2
CASSGTTSSTDTQYF TGTGCCAGCAGCGGGACTACCTCTAGCACAGATACGCAGTATTTT TRBV6-5 . TRBD2 TRBJ2-3
CASSLLGQGNTEAFF TGTGCCAGCAGCCTCTTGGGACAGGGGAACACTGAAGCTTTCTTT TRBV5-6 . TRBD1 TRBJ1-1
CASSLALAGGSTDTQYF TGCGCCAGCAGCTTGGCGTTAGCGGGAGGGAGCACAGATACGCAGTATTTT TRBV5-1 once TRBD2 TRBJ2-3
CASSSRYEQYF TGTGCCAGCAGTTCGCGCTACGAGCAGTACTTC TRBV27 . . TRBJ2-7
CASSLSRGNTEAFF TGTGCCAGCAGTCTCTCCCGGGGGAACACTGAAGCTTTCTTT TRBV28 few . TRBJ1-1
CASSIDAGGQPQHF TGTGCCAGTAGTATAGATGCAGGGGGTCAGCCCCAGCATTTT TRBV19 . TRBD1 TRBJ1-5
CASSRPGTGDYGYTF TGTGCCAGCAGCCGCCCCGGGACAGGGGACTATGGCTACACCTTC TRBV5-4 . TRBD1 TRBJ1-2
CASSPGLAGGNTGELFF TGCGCCAGCAGCCCGGGACTAGCGGGAGGGAACACCGGGGAGCTGTTTTTT TRBV4-3 once TRBD2 TRBJ2-2
CASSLGRRLGDTQYF TGTGCCAGCAGCTTAGGCCGCCGACTTGGGGATACGCAGTATTTT TRBV7-2 . . TRBJ2-3
CASSLGVGLAGYEQYF TGTGCCAGCAGCTTAGGCGTCGGACTAGCGGGCTACGAGCAGTACTTC TRBV13 . TRBD2 TRBJ2-7
CASALNRGGAGPYNEQFF TGTGCCAGCGCTTTAAACCGCGGGGGCGCGGGTCCCTACAATGAGCAGTTCTTC TRBV27 . . TRBJ2-1
CASSTRTGKTEAFF TGTGCCAGCAGCACCAGGACAGGGAAGACTGAAGCTTTCTTT TRBV5-6 . TRBD1 TRBJ1-1